These 28 T cell receptor beta chains were sequenced from one sample in a study of blood T cell repertoires in COVID-19. The assay was immunoSEQ multiplex PCR, and TCRdb's table has in-frame clones only and misses some. The sample holds about 250,000 clones, about 86% seen once. The material sequenced was peripheral blood. Every receptor here comes from an elderly man with acute or convalescent COVID-19.

The CDR3 here is CSVEERVSAKLFF. For the CDR3, the DNA is TGCAGCGTTGAAGAGAGGGTTAGTGCAAAACTGTTTTTT. The rearrangement uses TRBV29-1 and TRBJ1-4; D is unresolved. CDR1 SQVTM and CDR2 ANQGSEA come from the germline V gene. There are 13 residues in the CDR3. The V and J ends lost 0 bases and 10 bases respectively, with 12 bases between them.

In its sample, this clone was seen once. V is TRBV7-3 and J is TRBJ2-3; 8 bases line up with TRBD1. The trim removed 4 bases at V and 3 bases at J, leaving 9 bases unmatched. CDR3 size: 16 residues. Germline CDR1 SGHTA, CDR2 FQGTGA. In DNA, the CDR3 is TGTGCCAGCAGCTCAGGGGCAGGGGGCCGTACAGATACGCAGTATTTT. Encoded protein: CASSSGAGGRTDTQYF.

The rearrangement links TRBV6-6 to TRBJ1-5; TRBD1 agrees at 9 bases. Germline-derived CDR1 and CDR2 are MNHNY and SVGAGI (reference sequence). The V and J ends lost 2 bases and 7 bases, in that order; junction bases with no gene match: 3. The CDR3 is 14 amino acids. The CDR3 nucleotides are TGTGCCAGCAGTTACGGACAGGGGAGCCAGCCCCAGCATTTT. Translation gives CASSYGQGSQPQHF.

V gene TRBV6-2 or TRBV6-3 combines with J gene TRBJ1-5, with D perhaps TRBD1 (5 bases). V was trimmed by 0 bases and J by 7 bases, leaving 13 bases between them. Germline V CDR1 and CDR2: MNHEY, SVGEGT. This CDR3 region has 15 residues. The CDR3 sequence: CASSYSTGREQPQHF. CDR3 bases: TGTGCCAGCAGTTACTCAACGGGACGGGAGCAGCCCCAGCATTTT.

The V and J genes are TRBV6-6 and TRBJ2-3; tentatively, D is TRBD2 (6 bases). Trimming cost V 2 bases and J 2 bases, with 14 bases left between them. Germline-derived CDR1 and CDR2 are MNHNY and SVGAGI (reference sequence). The CDR3 runs 16 residues. CDR3 DNA: TGTGCCAGCAGTTACGGCTCTAGCGCCGTCACAGATACGCAGTATTTT. Amino acids: CASSYGSSAVTDTQYF.

The CDR3, as DNA: TGTGCCAGCTCACCTGTGGACATTAGGACTAGCGGGACCGAGCAGTACTTC. Translated, it gives CASSPVDIRTSGTEQYF. The rearrangement links TRBV18 to TRBJ2-7, with 12 bases aligning to TRBD2. CDR3 length: 17 residues. V was clipped by 3 bases and J by 6 bases; unmatched bases: 12. Germline assignment: CDR1 KGHSH and CDR2 LQKENI.

The J gene is TRBJ1-1, the V gene TRBV18, with TRBD1 as a possible D gene (6 bases). The CDR3 runs to 16 residues. Germline CDR1 is KGHSH and CDR2 is LQKENI. V was clipped by 4 bases and J by 1 base, with 16 bases between them. CDR3 in amino acids: CASSQTGSEGNTEAFF. The DNA of the CDR3 is TGTGCCAGCTCACAGACAGGCTCCGAGGGGAACACTGAAGCTTTCTTT.

The genes are TRBV7-9 and TRBJ2-7; 12 bases fit TRBD2. V shed 5 bases and J 2 bases; nucleotides not matched to a gene: 4. Germline CDR1 reads SEHNR; CDR2 reads FQNEAQ (reference sequence). The CDR3 sequence is 15 residues long. The CDR3 region is CASSPTSGSPYEQYF. Here the CDR3 DNA reads TGTGCCAGCAGCCCGACTAGCGGGAGCCCCTACGAGCAGTACTTC.

The chain carries TRBV9 and TRBJ1-5; TRBD1 matches at 8 bases. The CDR3 is made up of 14 amino acids. J was trimmed by 2 bases and V by 5 bases; bases with no gene match: 3. Germline assignment: CDR1 SGDLS and CDR2 YYNGEE. The CDR3 protein is CASSPTGGNQPQHF. Here the CDR3 DNA reads TGTGCCAGCAGTCCGACAGGGGGCAATCAGCCCCAGCATTTT.

This clone was counted between two and nine times. The chain links TRBV18 to TRBJ1-2; weak D call: TRBD1 (6 bases). The germline CDR1 and CDR2 sequences are KGHSH and LQKENI. The CDR3 runs to 13 residues. Trimming pared 3 bases from V and 7 bases from J, leaving 12 bases between. CDR3 sequence: CASSPDSLLGYTF. The CDR3, as DNA: TGTGCCAGCTCACCGGACAGCCTACTTGGCTACACCTTC.

CDR3 coding DNA: TGCGCCAGCAGCCCTACTGGACTAGCGGGACGAGGGTATAGGCGCGAGACCCAGTACTTC. Translating it yields CASSPTGLAGRGYRRETQYF. The V gene is TRBV4-1, the J gene TRBJ2-5; 12 nucleotides line up with TRBD2. Germline-derived CDR1 and CDR2 are MGHRA and YSYEKL. Unmatched junction bases numbered 20, after V lost 4 bases and J lost 5 bases. The CDR3 is 20 amino acids.

This clone has only a few counts. The rearrangement uses TRBV27 and TRBJ1-2; D is possibly TRBD1 (5 bases). Germline V gene lookup returns CDR1 MNHEY and CDR2 SMNVEV (reference sequence). CDR3 length equals 13 residues. V was shortened by 6 bases and J by 4 bases, with 12 bases between the two germline ends. The chain's CDR3 is CASSSAGRYGYTF. Written as DNA, the CDR3 is TGTGCCAGCAGCTCGGCAGGGCGCTATGGCTACACCTTC.

V is TRBV18 and J is TRBJ1-6, with 7 bases that match TRBD1. V lost 2 bases and J lost 10; bases outside the gene matches: 5. Germline loops: CDR1 KGHSH, CDR2 LQKENI. The CDR3 loop spans 14 amino acids. CDR3 nucleotide sequence: TGTGCCAGCTCACCAGCGACAGGGAGGTCACCCCTCCACTTT. Its translation: CASSPATGRSPLHF.

The chain joins TRBV7-9 to TRBJ2-7; maybe TRBD2 (6 bases). The germline V and J ends were trimmed by 2 bases and 5 bases, with 10 bases remaining between them. This CDR3 comprises 13 residues. The germline V gene encodes CDR1 SEHNR and CDR2 FQNEAQ (reference sequence). The CDR3 sequence is CASSLSWRDEQYF. The DNA for the CDR3 is TGTGCCAGCAGCTTAAGCTGGAGGGACGAGCAGTACTTC.

The sample holds one count of this clone. The chain is built from TRBV5-1 and TRBJ1-4, with D uncertain. V dropped 0 bases and J dropped 3 bases, with 9 bases sitting between them. The germline V gene encodes CDR1 SGHRS and CDR2 YFSETQ. The CDR3 consists of 15 residues. CDR3 sequence: CASSLERRANEKLFF. In DNA, the CDR3 is TGCGCCAGCAGCTTGGAGCGGAGGGCTAATGAAAAACTGTTTTTT. Variable domain in full (rest from reference TRBV5-1 and TRBJ1-4): KAGVTQTPRYLIKTRGQQVTLSCSPISGHRSVSWYQQTPGQGLQFLFEYFSETQRNKGNFPGRFSGRQFSNSRSEMNVSTLELGDSALYLCASSLERRANEKLFFGSGTQLSVL.

The chain joins TRBV29-1 to TRBJ2-5, with D perhaps TRBD1 (5 bases). From germline, CDR1 is SQVTM and CDR2 ANQGSEA. CDR3 length: 13 amino acids. V was trimmed by 8 bases and J by 6 bases, leaving 19 bases between them. CDR3 sequence reads: CSSLLKGLQTQYF. In DNA form, the CDR3 reads TGCAGCTCGCTCCTAAAGGGGCTACAGACCCAGTACTTC.

The chain recombines TRBV7-9 with TRBJ1-1; TRBD1 matches at 7 bases. Germline-derived CDR1 and CDR2 are SEHNR and FQNEAQ (reference sequence). V lost 3 bases to trimming and J lost 6 bases; unmatched junction nucleotides: 7. The CDR3 is 14 amino acids. CDR3 loop: CASSFRQGVAEAFF. DNA of the CDR3: TGTGCCAGCAGCTTCCGACAGGGAGTTGCTGAAGCTTTCTTT.

The V and J genes are TRBV19 and TRBJ2-3; D may be TRBD1 (5 bases). Germline loops: CDR1 LNHDA, CDR2 SQIVND (reference sequence). Between the trimmed V and J ends, which lost 1 base and 9 bases, there was a span of 11 bases. The CDR3 has 13 residues. The CDR3 DNA sequence: TGTGCCAGTAGTATAGTCTCAGGGCAAACGCAGTATTTT. Residues: CASSIVSGQTQYF.

The V call is TRBV5-8, the J call TRBJ1-6, with 12 bases matching TRBD1. Germline V gene data show CDR1 as SGHTS and CDR2 as YDEGEE. The length of the CDR3 is 15 residues. V shed 3 bases and J 9 bases; nucleotides not matched to a gene: 4. The CDR3 DNA is TGTGCCAGCAGCTCGGGACAGGGGGCAGTTTCACCCCTCCACTTT. It is translated as CASSSGQGAVSPLHF.

This clone appeared once. This sequence joins TRBV18 and TRBJ1-5, with 7 positions matching TRBD1. This CDR3 comprises 15 residues. After removal of 3 bases from V and 0 bases from J, the junction contained 2 bases not matched to a gene. Per the germline V gene, CDR1 is KGHSH and CDR2 is LQKENI. The CDR3 loop reads CASSPTGDSNQPQHF. For the CDR3, the DNA is TGTGCCAGCTCACCCACAGGGGATAGCAATCAGCCCCAGCATTTT. Using reference TRBV18 and TRBJ1-5 for the parts outside the CDR3, the full variable domain is NAGVMQNPRHLVRRRGQEARLRCSPMKGHSHVYWYRQLPEEGLKFMVYLQKENIIDESGMPKERFSAEFPKEGPSILRIQQVVRGDSAAYFCASSPTGDSNQPQHFGDGTRLSIL.

V usage is TRBV2 and J usage is TRBJ1-5; D perhaps matches TRBD1 (5 bases). Germline assignment: CDR1 SNHLY and CDR2 FYNNEI. The CDR3 sequence is 14 residues long. Deletions cut 3 bases from V and 4 bases from J, with 10 bases between. CDR3 region: CASSEDTANQPQHF. DNA for the CDR3: TGTGCCAGCAGTGAGGACACCGCTAATCAGCCCCAGCATTTT.

The chain employs TRBV28 and TRBJ2-1; 10 nucleotides match TRBD2. Germline values: CDR1 MDHEN, CDR2 SYDVKM. This CDR3 spans 15 amino acids. Losses at the gene ends were 2 bases for V and 7 bases for J; bases not matched to a gene: 5. The CDR3 DNA is TGTGCCAGCAGTTTACCTAGCGGGAGAAATAATGAGCAGTTCTTC. The encoded protein is CASSLPSGRNNEQFF.

The sample holds one count of this clone. The chain uses TRBV18 and TRBJ2-2; D might be TRBD1 (6 bases). The V end was cut by 3 bases, the J end by 4 bases, with 9 bases between. Germline V lookup: CDR1 KGHSH, CDR2 LQKENI. The CDR3 sequence is 14 residues long. CDR3: CASSPQGTTGELFF. The CDR3 DNA is TGTGCCAGCTCACCTCAGGGGACCACCGGGGAGCTGTTTTTT.

The chain couples TRBV4-1 to TRBJ2-7; 11 bases align to TRBD1. Trimming took 4 bases from V and 4 from J; bases not matched to a gene: 6. This CDR3 is built from 15 residues. The germline V gene has CDR1 MGHRA and CDR2 YSYEKL. The CDR3 region has the DNA TGCGCCAGCAGCCGGACAGGGGGCGCCGGTTACGAGCAGTACTTC. Translated: CASSRTGGAGYEQYF.

The rearrangement joins TRBV11-1 to TRBJ1-4; 7 nucleotides agree with TRBD1. In germline, CDR1 is SGHAT, CDR2 FQDESV (reference sequence). V dropped 6 bases and J dropped 5; count of bases not matched to a gene: 9. The CDR3 runs 15 residues. Here the CDR3 reads CASRRGLQGNEKLFF. In nucleotides, the CDR3 is TGTGCCAGCAGAAGAGGGCTACAGGGGAATGAAAAACTGTTTTTT. Combining the CDR3 with reference TRBV11-1 and TRBJ1-4 gives the whole variable domain EAEVAQSPRYKITEKSQAVAFWCDPISGHATLYWYRQILGQGPELLVQFQDESVVDDSQLPKDRFSAERLKGVDSTLKIQPAELGDSAMYLCASRRGLQGNEKLFFGSGTQLSVL.

CDR3 in amino acids: CASSLDRGGSPLHF. CDR3 nucleotides: TGTGCCAGCAGTTTAGACAGGGGAGGCTCACCCCTCCACTTT. The V and J genes are TRBV27 and TRBJ1-6, with TRBD1 identical over 8 bases. This CDR3 has 14 amino acids. Germline V gene sequence: CDR1 MNHEY, CDR2 SMNVEV (reference sequence). Trimming cost V 2 bases and J 10 bases; bases outside gene matches: 4.

V usage is TRBV9 and J usage is TRBJ2-1, with 11 bases lining up with TRBD1. The CDR3 has 16 amino acids. V lost 1 base, J lost 8 bases, and 8 bases stayed unmatched. Germline loops: CDR1 SGDLS, CDR2 YYNGEE. The CDR3 region has the DNA TGTGCCAGCAGCGTATTCAGGACAGGGGGCATCGATGAGCAGTTCTTC. Amino acids: CASSVFRTGGIDEQFF.

About this clone itself: At the DNA level, this CDR3 is encoded by other sequences in the same sample as well. The CDR3 DNA follows: TGTGCCAGCAGCCAAGATGGGACAGGGGGCAAGAGTAATGAAAAACTGTTTTTT. Translated, it gives CASSQDGTGGKSNEKLFF. V usage is TRBV4-2 and J usage is TRBJ1-4; the match to TRBD1 covers 12 bases. CDR1 and CDR2 (germline): LGHNA, YNFKEQ. The CDR3 covers 18 residues. Trimming at V came to 0 bases and at J to 4 bases, leaving 6 bases not matched to a gene.